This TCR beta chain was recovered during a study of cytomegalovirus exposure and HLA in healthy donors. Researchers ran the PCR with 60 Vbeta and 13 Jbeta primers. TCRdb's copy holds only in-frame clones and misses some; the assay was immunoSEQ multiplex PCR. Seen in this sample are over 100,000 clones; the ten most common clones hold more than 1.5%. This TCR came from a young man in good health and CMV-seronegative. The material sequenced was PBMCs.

The CDR3 reads CASSLVRGSGELFF. The CDR3 region has the DNA TGTGCCAGCAGCTTAGTACGCGGCTCCGGGGAACTGTTTTTT. The chain links TRBV11-3 to TRBJ1-4; D gene unclear. V lost 1 base and J lost 12, with 15 bases in between. The CDR3 consists of 14 residues. The germline gives CDR1 SGHNT, CDR2 YENEEA.